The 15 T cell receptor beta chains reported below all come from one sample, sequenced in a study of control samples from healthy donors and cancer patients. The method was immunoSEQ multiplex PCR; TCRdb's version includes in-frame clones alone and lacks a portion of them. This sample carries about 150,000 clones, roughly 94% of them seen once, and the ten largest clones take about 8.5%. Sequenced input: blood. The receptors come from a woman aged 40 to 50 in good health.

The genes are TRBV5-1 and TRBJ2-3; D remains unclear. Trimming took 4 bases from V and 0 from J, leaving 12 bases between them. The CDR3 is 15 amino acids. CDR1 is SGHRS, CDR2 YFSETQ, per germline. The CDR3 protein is CASSPTSTSTDTQYF. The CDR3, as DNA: TGCGCCAGCAGCCCGACTTCGACTAGCACAGATACGCAGTATTTT.

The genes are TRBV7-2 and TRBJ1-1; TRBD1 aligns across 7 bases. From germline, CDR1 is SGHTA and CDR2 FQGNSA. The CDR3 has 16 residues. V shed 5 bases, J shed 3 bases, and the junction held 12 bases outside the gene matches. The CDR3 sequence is CASSPPRQGVDTEAFF. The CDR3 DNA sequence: TGTGCCAGCAGCCCCCCCCGACAGGGAGTGGACACTGAAGCTTTCTTT.

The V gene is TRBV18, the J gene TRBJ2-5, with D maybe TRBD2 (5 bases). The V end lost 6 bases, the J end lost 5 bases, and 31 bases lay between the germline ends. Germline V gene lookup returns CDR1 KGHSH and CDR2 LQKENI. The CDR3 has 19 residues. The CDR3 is CASSQIRPRRDGSGETQYF. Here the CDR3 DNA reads TGTGCCAGCTCCCAAATACGACCGCGTCGGGATGGCTCGGGGGAGACCCAGTACTTC.

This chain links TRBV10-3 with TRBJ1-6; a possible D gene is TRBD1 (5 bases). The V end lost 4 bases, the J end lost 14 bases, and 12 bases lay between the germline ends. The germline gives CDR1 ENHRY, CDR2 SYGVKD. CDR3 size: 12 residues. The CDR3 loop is CAISGGTGTLHF. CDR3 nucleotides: TGTGCCATCAGTGGTGGGACGGGGACCCTCCACTTT.

CDR3 nucleotide sequence: TGCGCCAGCAGCCCATTCAGCGGGAGTGCCTACAATGAGCAGTTCTTC. Its protein is CASSPFSGSAYNEQFF. V usage is TRBV4-1 and J usage is TRBJ2-1; 8 bases match TRBD2. The CDR3 is 16 residues long. From germline, CDR1 is MGHRA and CDR2 YSYEKL. The ends lost 4 bases at V and 2 bases at J; junction bases unmatched: 7.

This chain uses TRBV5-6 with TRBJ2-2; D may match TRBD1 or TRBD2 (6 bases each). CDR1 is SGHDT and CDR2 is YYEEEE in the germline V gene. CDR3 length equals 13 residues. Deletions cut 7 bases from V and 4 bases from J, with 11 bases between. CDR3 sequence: CASSEGGTGELFF. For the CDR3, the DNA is TGTGCCAGCTCGGAGGGGGGCACCGGGGAGCTGTTTTTT.

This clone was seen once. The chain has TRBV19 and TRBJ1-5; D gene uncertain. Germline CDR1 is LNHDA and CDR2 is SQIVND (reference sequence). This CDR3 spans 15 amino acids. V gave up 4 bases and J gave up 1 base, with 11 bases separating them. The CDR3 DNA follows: TGTGCCAGTAGTAACTGGGTCTCGAGCAATCAGCCCCAGCATTTT. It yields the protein CASSNWVSSNQPQHF.

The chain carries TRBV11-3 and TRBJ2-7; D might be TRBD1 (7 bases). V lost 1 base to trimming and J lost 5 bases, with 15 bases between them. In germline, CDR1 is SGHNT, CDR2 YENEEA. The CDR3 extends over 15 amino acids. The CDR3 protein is CASSLGQGGRNEQYF. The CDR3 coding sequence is TGTGCCAGCAGCTTAGGACAGGGAGGTCGGAACGAGCAGTACTTC.

The CDR3 DNA follows: TGTGCCATCAGCCTTAGCGGGGGGGCCTACGAGCAGTACTTC. Protein product: CAISLSGGAYEQYF. The chain combines TRBV10-3 with TRBJ2-7; 11 bases map to TRBD2. Germline V gene sequence: CDR1 ENHRY, CDR2 SYGVKD. Losses at the gene ends were 6 bases for V and 2 bases for J; bases not matched to a gene: 3. This CDR3 is built from 14 residues.

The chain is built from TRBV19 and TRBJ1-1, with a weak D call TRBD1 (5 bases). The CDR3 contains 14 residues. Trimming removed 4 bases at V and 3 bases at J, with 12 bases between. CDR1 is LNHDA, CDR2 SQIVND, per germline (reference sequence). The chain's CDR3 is CASSTSSGHTEAFF. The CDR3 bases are TGTGCCAGTAGTACTTCGTCGGGACACACTGAAGCTTTCTTT. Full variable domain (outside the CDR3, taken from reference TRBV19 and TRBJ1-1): DGGITQSPKYLFRKEGQNVTLSCEQNLNHDAMYWYRQDPGQGLRLIYYSQIVNDFQKGDIAEGYSVSREKKESFPLTVTSAQKNPTAFYLCASSTSSGHTEAFFGQGTRLTVV.

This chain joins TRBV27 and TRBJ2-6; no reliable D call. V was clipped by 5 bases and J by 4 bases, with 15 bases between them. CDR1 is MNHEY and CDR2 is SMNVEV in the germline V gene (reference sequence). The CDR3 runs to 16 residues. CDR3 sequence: CASSPPQGAGANVLTF. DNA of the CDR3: TGTGCCAGCAGTCCCCCCCAAGGCGCGGGGGCCAACGTCCTGACTTTC.

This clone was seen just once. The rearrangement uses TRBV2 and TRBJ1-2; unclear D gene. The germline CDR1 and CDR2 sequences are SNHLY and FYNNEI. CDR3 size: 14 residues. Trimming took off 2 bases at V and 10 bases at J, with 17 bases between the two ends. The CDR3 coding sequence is TGTGCCAGCAGTGAATTTTTGAACACGGCTTTCTACACCTTC. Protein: CASSEFLNTAFYTF.

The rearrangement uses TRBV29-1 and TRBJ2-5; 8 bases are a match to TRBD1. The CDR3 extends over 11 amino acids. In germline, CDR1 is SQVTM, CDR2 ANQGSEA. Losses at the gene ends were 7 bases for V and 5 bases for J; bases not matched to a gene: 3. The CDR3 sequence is CSGYRGETQYF. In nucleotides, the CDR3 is TGCAGCGGATACAGGGGGGAGACCCAGTACTTC.

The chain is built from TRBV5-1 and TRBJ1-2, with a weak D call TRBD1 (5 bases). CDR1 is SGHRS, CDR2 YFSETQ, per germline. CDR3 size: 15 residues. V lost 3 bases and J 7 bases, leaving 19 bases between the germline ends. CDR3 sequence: CASSYPQDRNSGYTF. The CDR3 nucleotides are TGCGCCAGCAGCTACCCCCAAGACAGAAACAGTGGCTACACCTTC.

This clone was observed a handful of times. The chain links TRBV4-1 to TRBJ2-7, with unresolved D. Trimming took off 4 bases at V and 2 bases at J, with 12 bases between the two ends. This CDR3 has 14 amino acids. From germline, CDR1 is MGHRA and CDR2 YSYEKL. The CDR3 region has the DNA TGCGCCAGCAGCCGAAGGGCGGAGACCTACGAGCAGTACTTC. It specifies CASSRRAETYEQYF.